This TCR beta chain originates from a study of blood T cell repertoires in COVID-19. Study overall: Both acute and convalescent COVID-19 samples were obtained from the United States, Italy and Spain. Nucleic acid was either cDNA or gDNA, and it came from T cells, B-cell-depleted T cells, or PBMCs.

CDR3 length equals 11 residues. Germline CDR1 reads SGHRS; CDR2 reads YFSETQ. V lost 3 bases to trimming and J lost 13 bases, with 13 bases between them. Per the original methods: Reference gene primer amplification gave nucleated cell count estimates. Sequencing used immunoSEQ multiplex PCR; TCRdb keeps in-frame clones, though not all of them. Clone size and the V and J calls come from that table; the DNA yielded D and trimming. The sample shows about 120,000 clones, around nine tenths of them seen only once. Sequenced input: peripheral blood. This TCR derives from a woman aged 45-65 years with acute or convalescent COVID-19. V and J are TRBV5-1 and TRBJ1-2; maybe TRBD1 (6 bases). The CDR3 DNA sequence: TGCGCCAGCAGCTCCTGGACAGAATCCACCTTC. As protein: CASSSWTESTF.